A single sample gave rise to the 30 T cell receptor beta chains below, sequenced in a study of beta chain features in type 1 diabetes. The authors reverse transcribed all of the isolated RNA, so sequencing captured expressed TCRB transcripts. Sequencing was performed with immunoSEQ multiplex PCR; in TCRdb, only in-frame clones are kept and a portion is missing. The repertoire consists of about 220,000 clones, with approximately 10% occurring once and the leading ten covering 1% to 1.5%. The sequenced sample was central memory CD4+ T cells from blood. The receptors come from a man between 18 and 35 years old in good health.

This clone was counted only a few times. The J gene is TRBJ1-1, the V gene TRBV5-1, with D hard to call. V was pared by 4 bases and J by 0 bases, with 10 bases between. This CDR3 comprises 14 residues. Per the germline V gene, CDR1 is SGHRS and CDR2 is YFSETQ. The CDR3 sequence: CASSAQRMNTEAFF. Written as DNA, the CDR3 is TGCGCCAGCAGCGCCCAGAGAATGAACACTGAAGCTTTCTTT.

This clone appeared many times. The genes are TRBV7-2 and TRBJ1-1; D is perhaps TRBD1 (5 bases). The CDR3 runs to 14 residues. Per the germline V gene, CDR1 is SGHTA and CDR2 is FQGNSA. Between the trimmed V and J ends, which lost 1 base and 4 bases, there was a span of 10 bases. CDR3: CASSLVAGTTEAFF. Here the CDR3 DNA reads TGTGCCAGCAGCTTAGTGGCAGGGACCACTGAAGCTTTCTTT.

J is TRBJ2-2 and V is TRBV23-1; D is unresolved. TRBV23-1 is marked as an open reading frame, function uncertain. V was shortened by 6 bases and J by 7 bases, with 12 bases between the two germline ends. The CDR3 is 13 amino acids. The CDR3 sequence: CASRLTNCGELFF. In DNA form, the CDR3 reads TGCGCCAGCAGACTTACGAACTGCGGGGAGCTGTTTTTT.

This clone has a count of ten or more. The chain joins TRBV28 to TRBJ2-1; D unresolved. The V and J ends lost 7 bases and 8 bases respectively, with 12 bases between them. CDR1 and CDR2 from the germline V gene are MDHEN and SYDVKM. The CDR3 sequence is 12 residues long. The DNA of the CDR3 is TGTGCCAGCATGGGAACTCTTGATGAGCAGTTCTTC. Encoded protein: CASMGTLDEQFF.

This clone turned up a few times. V gene TRBV7-2 combines with J gene TRBJ2-1; 9 bases match TRBD2. Germline values: CDR1 SGHTA, CDR2 FQGNSA. The CDR3 consists of 16 residues. The V and J ends lost 1 base and 4 bases, in that order; junction bases with no gene match: 5. CDR3 nucleotides: TGTGCCAGCAGCTTAGTGGGCGGGAGGGCTTACAATGAGCAGTTCTTC. It encodes CASSLVGGRAYNEQFF. Looking up the rest from reference TRBV7-2 and TRBJ2-1 gives the full variable domain: GAGVSQSPSNKVTEKGKDVELRCDPISGHTALYWYRQSLGQGLEFLIYFQGNSAPDKSGLPSDRFSAERTGGSVSTLTIQRTQQEDSAVYLCASSLVGGRAYNEQFFGPGTRLTVL.

This clone was counted a few times. The chain carries TRBV2 and TRBJ1-2; D is undetermined. There are 12 residues in the CDR3. V was clipped by 6 bases and J by 0 bases, with 5 bases between them. The germline V gene encodes CDR1 SNHLY and CDR2 FYNNEI. The CDR3 here is CASSSSNYGYTF. The CDR3 DNA is TGTGCCAGCAGCTCCTCTAACTATGGCTACACCTTC.

The sample holds many counts of this clone. The genes are TRBV10-3 and TRBJ1-2; 9 bases are a match to TRBD1. CDR1 ENHRY and CDR2 SYGVKD come from the germline V gene. The CDR3 loop spans 17 amino acids. The V segment lost 0 bases and the J segment 4 bases; nucleotides outside the gene matches: 9. The CDR3, as DNA: TGTGCCATCAGTGAGTCTGTACAGGGGGCAATGGGCTATGGCTACACCTTC. Its translation: CAISESVQGAMGYGYTF.

The chain employs TRBV29-1 and TRBJ1-2; D gene unclear. CDR1 is SQVTM, CDR2 ANQGSEA, per germline. CDR3 size: 14 residues. V was shortened by 0 bases and J by 4 bases, with 12 bases between the two germline ends. This CDR3 reads CSVEDPNSSYGYTF. DNA of the CDR3: TGCAGCGTTGAAGACCCCAACTCGAGCTATGGCTACACCTTC.

This clone occurred a few times. The chain is built from TRBV11-2 and TRBJ2-7; 9 nucleotides match TRBD2. CDR1 is SGHAT, CDR2 FQNNGV, per germline. J gave up 6 bases and V 0 bases, and 9 bases lay outside the gene matches. The CDR3 has 16 residues. In DNA, the CDR3 is TGTGCCAGCAGCTTAGATAGACCTAGCGGGATTGGCGAGCAGTACTTC. This codes for CASSLDRPSGIGEQYF.

Ten or more counts support this clone. At the DNA level, this CDR3 is encoded by other sequences in the same sample as well. The chain uses TRBV7-2 and TRBJ1-4, with D unclear. The length of the CDR3 is 11 residues. The V end was cut by 3 bases, the J end by 5 bases, with 1 base between. Germline assignment: CDR1 SGHTA and CDR2 FQGNSA. The DNA for the CDR3 is TGTGCCAGCAGCTTGAATGAAAAACTGTTTTTT. Translation gives CASSLNEKLFF. Full variable domain (rest looked up from reference TRBV7-2 and TRBJ1-4): GAGVSQSPSNKVTEKGKDVELRCDPISGHTALYWYRQSLGQGLEFLIYFQGNSAPDKSGLPSDRFSAERTGGSVSTLTIQRTQQEDSAVYLCASSLNEKLFFGSGTQLSVL.

This clone was seen a handful of times. The chain links TRBV7-9 to TRBJ1-1; a possible D gene is TRBD1 (6 bases). This CDR3 comprises 15 residues. Germline CDR1 and CDR2: SEHNR and FQNEAQ (reference sequence). Trimming removed 7 bases at V and 4 bases at J, with 19 bases between. As DNA, the CDR3 is TGTGCCAGCAACCCTGCACAGGGAGGCGGCACTGAAGCTTTCTTT. Protein sequence: CASNPAQGGGTEAFF.

This clone appeared a few times. Possible read error: a much larger clone is one base away. J is TRBJ2-5 and V is TRBV25-1; D possibly uses TRBD1 or TRBD2 (5 bases each). The length of the CDR3 is 16 residues. V was shortened by 5 bases and J by 3 bases, with 19 bases between the two germline ends. CDR1 and CDR2 from the germline V gene are MGHDK and SYGVNS. The CDR3 region is CASSPTPGTAKETQYF. CDR3 nucleotides: TGTGCCAGCAGTCCTACCCCCGGGACCGCCAAAGAGACCCAGTACTTC.

The sample holds a few counts of this clone. The rearrangement links TRBV7-9 to TRBJ2-1; 7 bases map to TRBD2. The CDR3 has 16 residues. Germline loops: CDR1 SEHNR, CDR2 FQNEAQ (reference sequence). V lost 6 bases to trimming and J lost 0 bases; unmatched junction nucleotides: 8. CDR3 residues: CASSFYSGHSYNEQFF. The CDR3 DNA follows: TGTGCCAGCAGTTTCTATAGCGGGCACTCCTACAATGAGCAGTTCTTC.

The chain carries TRBV13 and TRBJ2-7; D uncertain. The V gene's germline CDR1 is PRHDT and CDR2 FYEKMQ (reference sequence). The CDR3 is 14 amino acids. V lost 3 bases and J lost 3, with 12 bases in between. CDR3 sequence: CASSFDGTIYEQYF. CDR3 sequence (DNA): TGTGCCAGCAGCTTTGACGGAACTATCTACGAGCAGTACTTC.

The rearrangement links TRBV25-1 to TRBJ2-1; 10 nucleotides line up with TRBD2. V lost 2 bases, J lost 6 bases, and 4 bases stayed unmatched. CDR1 and CDR2 (germline): MGHDK, SYGVNS. CDR3 length: 15 residues. The CDR3 nucleotides are TGTGCCAGCAGTGAACCGGGACTAGCGACCAATGAGCAGTTCTTC. It specifies CASSEPGLATNEQFF.

The chain has TRBV4-3 and TRBJ2-1, with a tentative D call TRBD1 (6 bases). This CDR3 region has 17 residues. Germline CDR1 and CDR2: LGHNA and YSLEER. Trimming took off 2 bases at V and 6 bases at J, with 20 bases between the two ends. The chain's CDR3 is CASSQSEPRDIPNEQFF. In DNA, the CDR3 is TGCGCCAGCAGCCAATCGGAACCCCGGGACATTCCCAATGAGCAGTTCTTC.

The chain is built from TRBV9 and TRBJ1-2; D gene ambiguous. The V and J ends lost 0 bases and 5 bases respectively, with 14 bases between them. Per germline, CDR1 SGDLS and CDR2 YYNGEE. CDR3 length: 15 residues. The CDR3 is CASSVASRELYGYTF. The CDR3 DNA is TGTGCCAGCAGCGTAGCCTCCCGGGAATTATATGGCTACACCTTC.

This clone has just a few counts. The chain links TRBV9 to TRBJ1-5; a weak D match, TRBD1 (5 bases). Germline V gene sequence: CDR1 SGDLS, CDR2 YYNGEE. This CDR3 comprises 17 residues. V lost 2 bases and J lost 6, with 21 bases in between. CDR3: CASSVHRWGGVFQPQHF. CDR3 in DNA: TGTGCCAGCAGCGTCCATCGATGGGGGGGTGTTTTTCAGCCCCAGCATTTT.

This clone has more than one count but fewer than ten. This rearrangement joins TRBV7-9 to TRBJ1-3; D ambiguous. The CDR3 has 9 residues. Trimming took off 5 bases at V and 9 bases at J, with 2 bases between the two ends. Germline V CDR1 and CDR2: SEHNR, FQNEAQ (reference sequence). As DNA, the CDR3 is TGTGCCAGCAGCCCCACCATATATTTT. This encodes CASSPTIYF.

In its sample, this clone was seen a few times. Distinct nucleotide sequences in the sample also encode this CDR3. This chain connects TRBV20-1 to TRBJ2-3, with D unclear. The ends were cut back, 6 bases at V and 6 bases at J, with 10 bases in the middle. The germline CDR1 and CDR2 sequences are DFQATT and SNEGSKA (reference sequence). The CDR3 extends over 11 amino acids. The CDR3, as DNA: TGCAGTGCGGAAGAGGTGGATACGCAGTATTTT. Protein sequence: CSAEEVDTQYF.

This clone was detected only a few times. The gene calls are TRBV19 and TRBJ2-1; TRBD2 matches at 9 bases. CDR3 size: 14 residues. Germline assignment: CDR1 LNHDA and CDR2 SQIVND (reference sequence). V trimming: 3 bases; J trimming: 8 bases; junction bases outside the gene matches: 5. CDR3 sequence reads: CASSIGREGHEQFF. CDR3 in DNA: TGTGCCAGTAGTATTGGGCGGGAGGGCCATGAGCAGTTCTTC. Based on the CDR3 plus reference TRBV19 and TRBJ2-1, the full variable domain is DGGITQSPKYLFRKEGQNVTLSCEQNLNHDAMYWYRQDPGQGLRLIYYSQIVNDFQKGDIAEGYSVSREKKESFPLTVTSAQKNPTAFYLCASSIGREGHEQFFGPGTRLTVL.

The table lists this clone with a few counts. The chain has TRBV5-1 and TRBJ1-5; no firm D call. V was shortened by 0 bases and J by 5 bases, with 9 bases between the two germline ends. The germline gives CDR1 SGHRS, CDR2 YFSETQ. CDR3 length equals 14 residues. Here the CDR3 reads CASSLEGRDQPQHF. CDR3 bases: TGCGCCAGCAGCTTGGAAGGCCGAGATCAGCCCCAGCATTTT. The whole variable domain, filled in from reference TRBV5-1 and TRBJ1-5, reads KAGVTQTPRYLIKTRGQQVTLSCSPISGHRSVSWYQQTPGQGLQFLFEYFSETQRNKGNFPGRFSGRQFSNSRSEMNVSTLELGDSALYLCASSLEGRDQPQHFGDGTRLSIL.

The sample holds a few counts of this clone. A much more abundant neighbour one base away suggests this may be a read error. The V gene is TRBV6-5, the J gene TRBJ2-1; D is unresolved. The CDR3 extends over 11 amino acids. From germline, CDR1 is MNHEY and CDR2 SVGAGI. Trimming took off 5 bases at V and 4 bases at J, with 3 bases between the two ends. The CDR3 loop reads CASSLYNEQFF. Here the CDR3 DNA reads TGTGCCAGCAGTCTATACAATGAGCAGTTCTTC.

This chain joins TRBV5-1 and TRBJ1-2; D is unresolved. The CDR3 has 14 residues. V was clipped by 3 bases and J by 1 base, with 10 bases between them. Germline values: CDR1 SGHRS, CDR2 YFSETQ. The CDR3 spells CASSSRANNYGYTF. The CDR3 DNA follows: TGCGCCAGCAGCTCCCGCGCGAATAACTATGGCTACACCTTC. Complete variable domain (other parts from reference TRBV5-1 and TRBJ1-2): KAGVTQTPRYLIKTRGQQVTLSCSPISGHRSVSWYQQTPGQGLQFLFEYFSETQRNKGNFPGRFSGRQFSNSRSEMNVSTLELGDSALYLCASSSRANNYGYTFGSGTRLTVV.

CDR3 region: CASSLAGVADTQYF. The CDR3 region has the DNA TGTGCCAGCAGCTTAGCGGGAGTTGCAGATACGCAGTATTTT. J is TRBJ2-3 and V is TRBV7-2, with a tentative D call TRBD2 (5 bases). CDR1 and CDR2 (germline): SGHTA, FQGNSA. The CDR3 is 14 amino acids. Trimming took off 0 bases at V and 4 bases at J, with 8 bases between the two ends. Complete variable domain (other parts from reference TRBV7-2 and TRBJ2-3): GAGVSQSPSNKVTEKGKDVELRCDPISGHTALYWYRQSLGQGLEFLIYFQGNSAPDKSGLPSDRFSAERTGGSVSTLTIQRTQQEDSAVYLCASSLAGVADTQYFGPGTRLTVL.

The chain couples TRBV7-2 to TRBJ2-1; D is unclear. V gave up 7 bases and J gave up 8 bases, with 18 bases separating them. The CDR3 covers 14 residues. Per the germline V gene, CDR1 is SGHTA and CDR2 is FQGNSA. The CDR3 nucleotides read TGTGCCAGCAAACTCAACCTCTACATGGATGAGCAGTTCTTC. Encoded protein: CASKLNLYMDEQFF.

This clone was seen a handful of times. The chain couples TRBV11-2 to TRBJ2-5; D could derive from TRBD1 or TRBD2 (5 bases each). Germline V CDR1 and CDR2: SGHAT, FQNNGV. V lost 3 bases to trimming and J lost 1 base, with 15 bases between them. The CDR3 is made up of 16 amino acids. This CDR3 is CASSLGRASLQETQYF. Here the CDR3 DNA reads TGTGCCAGCAGCTTGGGACGGGCATCGCTCCAAGAGACCCAGTACTTC. Full variable domain (missing parts from reference TRBV11-2 and TRBJ2-5): EAGVAQSPRYKIIEKRQSVAFWCNPISGHATLYWYQQILGQGPKLLIQFQNNGVVDDSQLPKDRFSAERLKGVDSTLKIQPAKLEDSAVYLCASSLGRASLQETQYFGPGTRLLVL.

This clone was seen many times. The rearrangement joins TRBV29-1 to TRBJ2-1; D call uncertain. Trimming removed 4 bases at V and 8 bases at J, with 15 bases between. This CDR3 spans 13 amino acids. CDR1 and CDR2 from the germline V gene are SQVTM and ANQGSEA. CDR3: CSVGWSYRDEQFF. As DNA, the CDR3 is TGCAGCGTTGGGTGGTCCTACCGGGATGAGCAGTTCTTC.

The gene calls are TRBV18 and TRBJ2-7, with 9 bases aligning to TRBD1. The CDR3 runs 15 residues. Germline V gives CDR1 KGHSH, CDR2 LQKENI. The V segment lost 3 bases and the J segment 5 bases; nucleotides outside the gene matches: 8. The chain's CDR3 is CASSPGQGILHEQYF. Written as DNA, the CDR3 is TGTGCCAGCTCACCGGGACAGGGTATCCTCCACGAGCAGTACTTC.

The genes are TRBV25-1 and TRBJ1-4; D might be TRBD1 (6 bases). Trimming pared 3 bases from V and 7 bases from J, leaving 15 bases between. The germline V gene encodes CDR1 MGHDK and CDR2 SYGVNS. The CDR3 sequence is 15 residues long. CDR3 nucleotide sequence: TGTGCCAGCAGTGATCCCCAGGGGCCGGGTGAAAAACTGTTTTTT. This encodes CASSDPQGPGEKLFF.